This entry concerns a single TCR beta chain. V was clipped by 7 bases and J by 1 base; unmatched bases: 9. Germline CDR1 reads LNHDA; CDR2 reads SQIVND (reference sequence). The CDR3 is 15 residues long. Clones were read by immunoSEQ multiplex PCR, and TCRdb kept only the in-frame ones, dropping some. The sample yields some 140,000 clones, 85% to 95% seen once. This entry comes from a study of cytotoxic CD8 clonotypes in ibrutinib-treated CLL. Whole-study context: Following treatment for a median around 11 months, range 6 to 36, response samples were then taken.

From cryopreserved PBMCs came about 2 micrograms of genomic DNA used for TCR beta libraries. The input for sequencing was PBMCs, taken after 12 months of ibrutinib treatment. This sequence joins TRBV19 and TRBJ2-7; the match to TRBD2 covers 8 bases. The sequence was collected from a human donor with chronic lymphocytic leukemia. The CDR3 is CASTPAAGGSYEQYF. As DNA, the CDR3 is TGTGCCAGTACCCCGGCGGCGGGAGGATCCTACGAGCAGTACTTC.